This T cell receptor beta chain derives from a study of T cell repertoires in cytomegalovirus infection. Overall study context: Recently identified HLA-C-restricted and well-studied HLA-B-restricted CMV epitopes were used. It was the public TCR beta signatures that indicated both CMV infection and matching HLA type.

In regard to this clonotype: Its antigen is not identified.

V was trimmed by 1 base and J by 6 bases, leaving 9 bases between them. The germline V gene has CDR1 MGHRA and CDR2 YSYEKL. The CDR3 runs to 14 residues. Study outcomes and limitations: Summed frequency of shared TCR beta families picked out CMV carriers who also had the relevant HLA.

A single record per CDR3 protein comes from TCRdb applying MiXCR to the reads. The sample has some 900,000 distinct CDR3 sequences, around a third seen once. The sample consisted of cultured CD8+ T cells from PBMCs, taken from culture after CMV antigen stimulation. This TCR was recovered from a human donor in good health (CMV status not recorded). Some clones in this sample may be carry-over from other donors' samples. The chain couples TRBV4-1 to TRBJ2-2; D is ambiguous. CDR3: CASSQARPPGELFF. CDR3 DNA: TGCGCCAGCAGCCAAGCTCGGCCACCCGGGGAGCTGTTTTTT.